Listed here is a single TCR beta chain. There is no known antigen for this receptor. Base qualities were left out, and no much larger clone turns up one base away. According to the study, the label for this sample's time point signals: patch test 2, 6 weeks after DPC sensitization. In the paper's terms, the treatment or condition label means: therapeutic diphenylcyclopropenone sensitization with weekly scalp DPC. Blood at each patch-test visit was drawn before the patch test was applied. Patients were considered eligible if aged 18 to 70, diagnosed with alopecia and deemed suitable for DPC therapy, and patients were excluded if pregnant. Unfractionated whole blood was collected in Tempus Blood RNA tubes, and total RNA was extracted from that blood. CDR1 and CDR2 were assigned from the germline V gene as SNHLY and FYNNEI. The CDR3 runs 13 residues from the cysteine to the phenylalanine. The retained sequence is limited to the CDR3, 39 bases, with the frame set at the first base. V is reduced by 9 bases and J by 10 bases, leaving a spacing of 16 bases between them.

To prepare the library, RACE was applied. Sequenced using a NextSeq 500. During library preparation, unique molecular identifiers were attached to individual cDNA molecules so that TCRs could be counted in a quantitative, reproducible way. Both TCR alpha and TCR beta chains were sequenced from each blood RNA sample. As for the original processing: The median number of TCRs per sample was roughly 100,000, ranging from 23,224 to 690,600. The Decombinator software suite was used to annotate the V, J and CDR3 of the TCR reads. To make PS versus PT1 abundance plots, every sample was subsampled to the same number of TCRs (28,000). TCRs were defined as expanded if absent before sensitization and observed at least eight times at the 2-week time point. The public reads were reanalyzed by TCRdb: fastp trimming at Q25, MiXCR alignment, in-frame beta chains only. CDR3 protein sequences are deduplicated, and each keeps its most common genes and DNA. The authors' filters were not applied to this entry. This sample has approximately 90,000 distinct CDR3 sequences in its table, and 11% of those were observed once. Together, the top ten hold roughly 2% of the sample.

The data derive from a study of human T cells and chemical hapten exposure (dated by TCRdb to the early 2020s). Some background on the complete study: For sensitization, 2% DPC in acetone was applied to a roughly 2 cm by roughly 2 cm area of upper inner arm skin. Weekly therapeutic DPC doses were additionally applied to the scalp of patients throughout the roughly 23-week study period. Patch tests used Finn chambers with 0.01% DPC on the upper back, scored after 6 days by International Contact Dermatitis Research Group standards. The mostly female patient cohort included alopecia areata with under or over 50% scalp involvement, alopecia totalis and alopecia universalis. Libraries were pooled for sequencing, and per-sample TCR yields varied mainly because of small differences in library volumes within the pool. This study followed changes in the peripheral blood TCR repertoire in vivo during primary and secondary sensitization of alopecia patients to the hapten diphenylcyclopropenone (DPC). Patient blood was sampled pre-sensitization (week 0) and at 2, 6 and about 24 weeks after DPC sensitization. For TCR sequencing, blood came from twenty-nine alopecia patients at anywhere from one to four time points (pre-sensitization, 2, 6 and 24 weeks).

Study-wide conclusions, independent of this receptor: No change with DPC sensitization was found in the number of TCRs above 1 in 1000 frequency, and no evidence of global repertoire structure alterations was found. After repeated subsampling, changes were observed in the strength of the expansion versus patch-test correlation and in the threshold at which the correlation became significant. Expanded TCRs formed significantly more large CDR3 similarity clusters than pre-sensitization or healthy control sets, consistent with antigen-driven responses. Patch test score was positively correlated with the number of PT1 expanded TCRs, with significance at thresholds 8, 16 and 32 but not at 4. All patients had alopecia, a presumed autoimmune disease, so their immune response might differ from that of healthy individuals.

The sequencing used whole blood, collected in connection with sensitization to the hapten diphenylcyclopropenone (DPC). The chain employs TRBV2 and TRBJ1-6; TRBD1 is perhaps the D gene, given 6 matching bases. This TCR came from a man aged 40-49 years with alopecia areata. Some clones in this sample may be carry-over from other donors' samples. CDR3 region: CASRLSGDSPLHF. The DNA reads TGTGCCAGTCGTCTATCAGGGGACTCACCCCTCCACTTT.